Listed below are T cell receptor beta chains from one sample, sequenced in a study of T cells in Graves' hyperthyroidism and ophthalmopathy. TCRdb redid the calling of the multiplex PCR reads with MiXCR, one entry per CDR3 protein. The sample yields 30,000 to 40,000 distinct CDR3 sequences, 52% seen once. The specimen sequenced was blood. The receptors were gathered from a man between 35 and 55 years old with Graves' ophthalmopathy. The CDR3 runs from the conserved cysteine through the conserved F or W. A D gene is named only where the DNA matches it firmly. A clone size is listed for some rows: how often the clone was seen (once, few, many), or a class if it is expanded.

len	v_gene	abundance	j_gene	d_gene	CDR3aa	CDR3nt
16	TRBV9	many	TRBJ1-6	TRBD1	CASSPGTGSYNSPLHF	TGTGCCAGCAGCCCTGGGACAGGGTCGTATAATTCACCCCTCCACTTT
16	TRBV7-9	many	TRBJ2-3	.	CASSPGRPVGTDTQYF	TGTGCCAGCAGCCCGGGACGGCCTGTGGGCACAGATACGCAGTATTTT
13	TRBV24-1	.	TRBJ2-5	.	CATSDPGRETQYF	TGTGCCACCAGTGATCCTGGCAGGGAGACCCAGTACTTC
12	TRBV9	.	TRBJ2-7	.	CASSRSEGGVTF	TGTGCCAGCAGCCGGAGTGAGGGCGGGGTGACTTTC
16	TRBV2	many	TRBJ1-5	.	CASSGGAPTSNQPQHF	TGTGCCAGCAGTGGAGGGGCGCCGACTAGCAATCAGCCCCAGCATTTT
12	TRBV11-3	many	TRBJ2-5	.	CASSGSQETQYF	TGTGCCAGCAGCGGAAGCCAAGAGACCCAGTACTTC
14	TRBV28	many	TRBJ1-1	.	CASPGGEGNTEAFF	TGTGCCAGCCCCGGGGGGGAGGGGAACACTGAAGCTTTCTTT
14	TRBV7-9	medium-sized	TRBJ2-1	.	CASSLRAAENEQFF	TGTGCCAGCAGCTTGAGGGCAGCAGAGAATGAGCAGTTCTTC
15	TRBV4-2	many	TRBJ2-7	TRBD2	CASSQSLAGGYEQYF	TGTGCCAGCAGCCAATCCCTAGCGGGGGGCTACGAGCAGTACTTC
11	TRBV25-1	.	TRBJ1-5	.	CPRPWDQPQHF	TGCCCCCGTCCGTGGGATCAGCCCCAGCATTTT
15	TRBV11-2	many	TRBJ1-3	TRBD1	CASSPDRASGNTIYF	TGTGCCAGCAGCCCAGACAGGGCCTCTGGAAACACCATATATTTT